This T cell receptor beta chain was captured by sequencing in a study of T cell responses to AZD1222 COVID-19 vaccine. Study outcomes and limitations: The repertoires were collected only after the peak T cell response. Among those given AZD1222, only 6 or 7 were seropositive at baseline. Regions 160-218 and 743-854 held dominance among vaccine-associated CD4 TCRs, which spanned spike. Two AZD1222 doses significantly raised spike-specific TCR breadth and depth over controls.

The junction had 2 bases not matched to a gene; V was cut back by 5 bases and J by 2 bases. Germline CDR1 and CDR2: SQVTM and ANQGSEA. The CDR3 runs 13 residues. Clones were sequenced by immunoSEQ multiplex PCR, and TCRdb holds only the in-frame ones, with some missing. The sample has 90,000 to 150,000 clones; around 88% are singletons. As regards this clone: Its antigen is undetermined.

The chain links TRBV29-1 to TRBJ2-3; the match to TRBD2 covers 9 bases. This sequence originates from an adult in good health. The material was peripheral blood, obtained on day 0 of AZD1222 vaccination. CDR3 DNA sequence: TGCAGCGTTAGCGGGGGGAACACAGATACGCAGTATTTT. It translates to CSVSGGNTDTQYF.